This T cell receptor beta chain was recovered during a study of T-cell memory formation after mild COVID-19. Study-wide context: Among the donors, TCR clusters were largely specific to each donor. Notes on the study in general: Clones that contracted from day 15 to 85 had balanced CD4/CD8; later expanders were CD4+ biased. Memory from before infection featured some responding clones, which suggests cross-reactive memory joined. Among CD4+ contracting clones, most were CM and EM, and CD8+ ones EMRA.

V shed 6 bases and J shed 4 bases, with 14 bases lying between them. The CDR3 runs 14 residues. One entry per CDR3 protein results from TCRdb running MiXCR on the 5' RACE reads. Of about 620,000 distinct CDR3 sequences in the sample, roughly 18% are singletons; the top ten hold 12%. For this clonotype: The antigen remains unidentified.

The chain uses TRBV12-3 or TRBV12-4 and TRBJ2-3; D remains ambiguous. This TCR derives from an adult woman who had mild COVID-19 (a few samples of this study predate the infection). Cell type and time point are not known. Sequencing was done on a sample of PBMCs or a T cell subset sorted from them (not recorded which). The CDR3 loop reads CASSARSGPDTQYF. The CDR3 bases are TGTGCCAGCAGCGCCAGGTCCGGGCCAGATACGCAGTATTTT.